The 8 T cell receptor beta chains below come from one sample, sequenced in a study of blood T cell repertoires in COVID-19. TCRdb's copy holds only in-frame clones and misses some; the assay was immunoSEQ multiplex PCR. This table holds some 55,000 clones, 90% found once. Sequenced input: peripheral blood. These receptors all stem from a human donor in a cohort sampled during active COVID-19.

The chain employs TRBV6-4 and TRBJ2-1; 9 positions agree with TRBD2. V was clipped by 4 bases and J by 4 bases; unmatched bases: 2. Germline-derived CDR1 and CDR2 are MRHNA and SNTAGT. The CDR3 sequence is 14 residues long. In DNA form, the CDR3 reads TGTGCCAGCAGTGCGCGGGGGGGGTACAATGAGCAGTTCTTC. It specifies CASSARGGYNEQFF.

The rearrangement joins TRBV7-8 to TRBJ2-5, with D tentatively TRBD1 (5 bases). This CDR3 has 16 residues. CDR1 is SGHVS and CDR2 is FQNEAQ in the germline V gene. Trimming took 3 bases from V and 1 from J, leaving 15 bases between them. The CDR3 region is CASSLRDNDSQETQYF. Here the CDR3 DNA reads TGTGCCAGCAGCTTGAGAGATAATGACAGCCAAGAGACCCAGTACTTC.

The V call is TRBV25-1, the J call TRBJ2-7, with 12 nucleotides matching TRBD1. Losses at the gene ends were 1 base for V and 2 bases for J; bases not matched to a gene: 6. The CDR3 sequence is 17 residues long. CDR1 and CDR2 from the germline V gene are MGHDK and SYGVNS. Here the CDR3 DNA reads TGTGCCAGCAGTGAATGCCCCCGGGACAGGGGGCCCTACGAGCAGTACGTC. It yields the protein CASSECPRDRGPYEQYV.

The CDR3 reads CASSFLAGEEQFF. The DNA for the CDR3 is TGTGCCAGCAGCTTTCTAGCGGGAGAGGAGCAGTTCTTC. This chain links TRBV7-9 with TRBJ2-1; 10 bases map to TRBD2. V was clipped by 3 bases and J by 10 bases; unmatched bases: 3. The length of the CDR3 is 13 residues. Germline values: CDR1 SEHNR, CDR2 FQNEAQ (reference sequence).

The chain recombines TRBV2 with TRBJ1-1; the D is unclear. CDR1 and CDR2 from the germline V gene are SNHLY and FYNNEI. The CDR3 covers 14 residues. V was clipped by 0 bases and J by 5 bases, with 10 bases between them. DNA of the CDR3: TGTGCCAGCAGTGAAGCAAGGATGAGGACTGAAGCTTTCTTT. This encodes CASSEARMRTEAFF.

V usage is TRBV19 and J usage is TRBJ2-3, with 7 bases matching TRBD1. V was pared by 5 bases and J by 6 bases, with 5 bases of the junction left unmatched. Germline CDR1 reads LNHDA; CDR2 reads SQIVND (reference sequence). The CDR3 loop spans 13 amino acids. As DNA, the CDR3 is TGTGCCAGTAGTGACAGGGCTGGCGATACGCAGTATTTT. Protein product: CASSDRAGDTQYF.

V is TRBV24-1 and J is TRBJ2-3; 9 nucleotides line up with TRBD1. CDR3 length equals 15 residues. CDR1 is KGHDR and CDR2 is SFDVKD in the germline V gene. Losses at the gene ends were 9 bases for V and 1 base for J; bases not matched to a gene: 7. The CDR3 DNA sequence: TGTGCCACCGGGGGGAGGGACAGGGGCACAGATACGCAGTATTTT. Translated: CATGGRDRGTDTQYF.

The CDR3 here is CASRPDPAGGNTIYF. The CDR3 region has the DNA TGTGCCAGCAGGCCCGACCCCGCGGGGGGAAACACCATATATTTT. The chain combines TRBV5-5 with TRBJ1-3; D unresolved. This CDR3 contains 15 residues. Per the germline V gene, CDR1 is SGHKS and CDR2 is YYEKEE (reference sequence). V was shortened by 5 bases and J by 4 bases, with 16 bases between the two germline ends.